This is a list of T cell receptor beta chains from one sample in a study of CD8 T cells in Susac syndrome. In TCRdb, the immunoSEQ multiplex PCR reads were re-called with MiXCR into one record per CDR3 protein. Counted here are roughly 120,000 distinct CDR3 sequences, 90% to 95% occurring once; the ten biggest clones make up more than 0.095%. Sequenced: CD4+ T cells from PBMCs. The source of these receptors is a human donor in good health. The CDR3 runs from the conserved cysteine through the conserved F or W. The D gene is left open where the match is weak. Clone size appears in some rows only: once, few, many, or a class for an expanded clone.

v_call,clone_size,j_call,d_call,cdr3_aa,cdr3_nt
TRBV19,once,TRBJ1-2,TRBD1,CASSGRTGGNGYTF,TGTGCCAGTAGTGGGCGGACAGGGGGCAATGGCTACACCTTC
TRBV12-3/TRBV12-4,.,TRBJ2-7,TRBD2,CASSLSGRVEEQYF,TGTGCCAGCAGTTTAAGCGGGAGGGTTGAAGAGCAGTACTTC
TRBV24-1,.,TRBJ2-2,TRBD2,CATSDARTSGTNTGELFF,TGTGCCACCAGTGATGCGAGGACTAGCGGTACGAACACCGGGGAGCTGTTTTTT
TRBV5-1,.,TRBJ2-2,TRBD2,CASSWGGWDTGELFF,TGCGCCAGCAGCTGGGGGGGGTGGGACACCGGGGAGCTGTTTTTT
TRBV2,.,TRBJ2-6,.,CASNDPGGANVLTF,TGTGCCAGCAATGACCCAGGGGGGGCCAACGTCCTGACTTTC
TRBV19,.,TRBJ1-3,.,CASSMGGISGNTIYF,TGTGCCAGTAGTATGGGCGGCATCTCTGGAAACACCATATATTTT
TRBV4-1,.,TRBJ2-7,.,CASSQEGTEQYF,TGCGCCAGCAGCCAAGAGGGAACCGAGCAGTACTTC
TRBV5-1,once,TRBJ1-2,.,CASSSTGSSGYTF,TGCGCCAGCAGCTCGACTGGGAGCAGTGGCTACACCTTC
TRBV9,.,TRBJ1-6,TRBD1,CASSGSQGTGSPLHF,TGTGCCAGCAGCGGTTCACAGGGGACTGGTTCACCCCTCCACTTT
TRBV6-5,.,TRBJ1-6,TRBD1,CASSPGTGRSSLHF,TGTGCCAGCAGTCCCGGGACAGGGAGGTCGTCCCTCCACTTT
TRBV5-6,.,TRBJ2-7,TRBD2,CASSLGGTSGAYEQYF,TGTGCCAGCAGCTTGGGAGGGACTAGCGGGGCCTACGAGCAGTACTTC
TRBV6-1,.,TRBJ2-7,TRBD2,CASSERGSEQYF,TGTGCCAGCAGTGAGCGGGGGAGCGAGCAGTACTTC
TRBV28,once,TRBJ2-7,TRBD1,CASSSRQGAVDEQYF,TGTGCCAGCAGTTCTCGACAGGGGGCGGTGGACGAGCAGTACTTC
TRBV19,.,TRBJ2-1,TRBD2,CASSINRKTSGIADEQFF,TGTGCCAGTAGTATCAATCGGAAGACTAGCGGGATTGCTGATGAGCAGTTCTTC
TRBV20-1,.,TRBJ2-1,.,CSASAGWNEQFF,TGCAGTGCTAGTGCTGGATGGAATGAGCAGTTCTTC
TRBV11-2,.,TRBJ2-2,.,CASSPLRGNTGELFF,TGTGCCAGCAGCCCTTTGCGGGGGAACACCGGGGAGCTGTTTTTT
TRBV30,.,TRBJ1-1,.,CAWTARQPNTEAFF,TGTGCCTGGACCGCCCGCCAGCCGAACACTGAAGCTTTCTTT
TRBV7-3,.,TRBJ2-6,.,CASSSYSTGLSGANVLTF,TGTGCCAGCAGCTCATACTCGACAGGTCTCTCTGGGGCCAACGTCCTGACTTTC
TRBV20-1,.,TRBJ1-5,.,CSAVGGADSNQPQHF,TGCAGTGCTGTCGGTGGAGCGGATAGCAATCAGCCCCAGCATTTT
TRBV6-5,.,TRBJ1-1,.,CASSYLTHTEAFF,TGTGCCAGCAGTTACTTGACTCATACTGAAGCTTTCTTT
TRBV15,.,TRBJ1-2,.,CATSRDQQVNYGYTF,TGTGCCACCAGCAGAGACCAACAAGTTAACTATGGCTACACCTTC
TRBV19,.,TRBJ2-5,.,CASSIQGTLQETQYF,TGTGCCAGTAGTATCCAGGGGACCCTTCAGGAGACCCAGTACTTC